This T cell receptor (beta chain) was documented in a study of cytomegalovirus exposure and HLA in healthy donors. As concerns this clone: The antigen is undetermined.

Study-level points and caveats: The records held CMV serostatus as the only immune exposure information. TCR beta chains associated with HLA were, in a later analysis, more clonally expanded than equally common others. Among the CMV-associated chains, a few were confirmed in vitro as specific for CMV antigens.

The PCR employed 60 Vbeta primers together with 13 Jbeta primers. Measured with immunoSEQ multiplex PCR; TCRdb has only the in-frame clones, and not every one. This table has roughly 110,000 clones, 70% to 80% appearing once. This CDR3 comprises 14 residues. Losses at the gene ends were 7 bases for V and 6 bases for J; bases not matched to a gene: 7. In germline, CDR1 is MNHEY, CDR2 SVGAGI. The genes are TRBV6-5 and TRBJ2-3; 10 bases are a match to TRBD1. Specimen: PBMCs. The source of this sequence is a female donor in good health and CMV-seronegative. The CDR3 nucleotides are TGTGCCAGCAAAATCGGGACAGGGGCCGATACGCAGTATTTT. Translating gives CASKIGTGADTQYF.